This TCR beta chain was obtained from a study of vaccination effects on CD4 cells after COVID-19. The culture ran for 10 days before CD4+ T cells were isolated. Two-dose BNT162b2 or mRNA-1273 vaccination was given to participants. Points on this clone: Its specificity is not known.

Data came from immunoSEQ multiplex PCR; TCRdb stores just in-frame clones and leaves some out. The sample carries fewer than 55,000 clones, roughly two thirds recorded once. The specimen was CD4+ T cells from PBMCs cultured without peptide, collected after COVID-19 vaccination. This TCR came from a human donor who received a COVID-19 vaccine.

CDR3 nucleotides: TGTGCCAGCAGCACGGGACTCACTCTTGGGAATGAGCAGTTCTTC. Its protein is CASSTGLTLGNEQFF. The gene calls are TRBV5-4 and TRBJ2-1; D might be TRBD2 (6 bases). CDR1 SGHNT and CDR2 YYREEE come from the germline V gene (reference sequence). The CDR3 covers 15 residues. Trimming shortened V by 4 bases and J by 7 bases, and 18 bases separated the two germline ends.